Described below is a single T cell receptor beta chain sequence and its context. The entry originates in a study of blood T cell repertoires in COVID-19. For the study at large: Collection of acute and convalescent COVID-19 samples took place in the United States, Italy and Spain.

This study enrolled people aged 18 to 89 from about 24 US geographic areas. Sequenced by immunoSEQ multiplex PCR; TCRdb stores in-frame clones only, minus some. The sample shows 250,000 to 300,000 clones, approximately 86% of them seen only once. This CDR3 contains 15 residues. The germline V gene encodes CDR1 SQVTM and CDR2 ANQGSEA. V gave up 4 bases and J gave up 3 bases; unmatched junction bases: 8. This rearrangement joins TRBV29-1 to TRBJ2-5; 10 bases line up with TRBD1. Sequenced: PBMCs or T cells enriched from blood (not recorded which). This TCR was sampled from a woman aged 25 to 45 who had recovered from COVID-19. CDR3 region: CSVVVIGTGEETQYF. The CDR3 DNA follows: TGCAGCGTTGTCGTAATTGGGACAGGGGAAGAGACCCAGTACTTC.